Each of the 14 T cell receptor beta chains below was sequenced from the same sample in a study of long-term antiretroviral therapy in people with HIV. This was the immunoSEQ v3.0 assay at survey level. Only in-frame clones appear in the TCRdb table, and some are missing; sequencing was by immunoSEQ multiplex PCR. The table includes 20,000 to 25,000 clones, 85% to 95% detected once. This sample comprised unsorted PBMCs, obtained 4.9 years after starting antiretroviral therapy. The receptors stem from a woman in her fifties or sixties with HIV.

This clone was observed once. This rearrangement joins TRBV6-5 to TRBJ2-1; D is perhaps TRBD2 (5 bases). Per the germline V gene, CDR1 is MNHEY and CDR2 is SVGAGI. The V end lost 4 bases, the J end lost 3 bases, and 7 bases lay between the germline ends. This CDR3 comprises 13 residues. The CDR3 DNA reads as TGTGCCAGCAGTTCAGACTACTACAATGAGCAGTTCTTC. Encoded protein: CASSSDYYNEQFF.

This clone has more than one count but fewer than ten. V and J are TRBV2 and TRBJ2-7, with 7 bases identical to TRBD2. Germline V CDR1 and CDR2: SNHLY, FYNNEI. The CDR3 covers 13 residues. The V and J ends lost 6 bases and 0 bases, in that order; junction bases with no gene match: 2. CDR3 sequence (DNA): TGTGCCAGCAGGGTAGCGGGCTCCTACGAGCAGTACTTC. Its translation: CASRVAGSYEQYF.

V is TRBV19 and J is TRBJ2-7, with D hard to call. Trimming took 0 bases from V and 3 from J, leaving 12 bases between them. The CDR3 runs to 15 residues. Germline V gene data show CDR1 as LNHDA and CDR2 as SQIVND (reference sequence). CDR3 DNA: TGTGCCAGTAGTATAGATAGCTCACTGAACTACGAGCAGTACTTC. It specifies CASSIDSSLNYEQYF.

The genes are TRBV5-8 and TRBJ1-3, with D uncertain. V was pared by 0 bases and J by 4 bases, with 14 bases between. The CDR3 loop spans 16 amino acids. Looked up from germline, CDR1 is SGHTS and CDR2 is YDEGEE. CDR3 nucleotides: TGTGCCAGCAGCTTGGGGAGTCTAGCTGGCGGAAACACCATATATTTT. Its protein is CASSLGSLAGGNTIYF.

The V call is TRBV4-1, the J call TRBJ2-2; tentatively, D is TRBD1 (6 bases). This CDR3 is 15 amino acids long. Germline V gene sequence: CDR1 MGHRA, CDR2 YSYEKL. Trimming shortened V by 2 bases and J by 1 base, and 8 bases separated the two germline ends. The CDR3 reads CASSQIQGNTGELFF. The DNA of the CDR3 is TGCGCCAGCAGCCAAATACAGGGGAACACCGGGGAGCTGTTTTTT.

V and J are TRBV29-1 and TRBJ1-2; 7 nucleotides align to TRBD1. Germline V gene lookup returns CDR1 SQVTM and CDR2 ANQGSEA. V trimming: 1 base; J trimming: 3 bases; junction bases outside the gene matches: 11. This CDR3 spans 16 amino acids. CDR3 coding DNA: TGCAGCGTTGAAGGCCTTTTCCAGGGGGTCCACTATGGCTACACCTTC. As protein: CSVEGLFQGVHYGYTF.

This clone was picked up one time. The CDR3 DNA sequence: TGCGCCAGCAGCTTCGACAGGTATCAAGAGACCCAGTACTTC. As protein: CASSFDRYQETQYF. The V and J genes are TRBV5-1 and TRBJ2-5, with D tentatively TRBD1 (6 bases). Germline CDR1 and CDR2: SGHRS and YFSETQ. This CDR3 is 14 amino acids long. V was cut by 2 bases and J by 2 bases, with 10 bases left in between.

The V gene is TRBV13, the J gene TRBJ2-1; D might be TRBD2 (6 bases). Germline V gives CDR1 PRHDT, CDR2 FYEKMQ (reference sequence). Trimming stripped 4 bases from V and 8 bases from J, with 18 bases between. The CDR3 contains 15 residues. The CDR3, as DNA: TGTGCCAGCAGCTCCCCCGGGGGAGGAGGCCATGAGCAGTTCTTC. Protein sequence: CASSSPGGGGHEQFF.

DNA for the CDR3: TGTGCCAGCAGTTCCACAGGGACAGGAAACACCATATATTTT. This gives the protein CASSSTGTGNTIYF. The J gene is TRBJ1-3, the V gene TRBV27; possible D gene TRBD1, 6 bases. Germline CDR1 reads MNHEY; CDR2 reads SMNVEV (reference sequence). The CDR3 consists of 14 residues. Deletions cut 4 bases from V and 4 bases from J, with 11 bases between.

The V and J genes are TRBV7-2 and TRBJ2-1; D is uncertain. The CDR3 spans 14 residues. The V gene lost 5 bases and the J gene lost 6 bases, with 14 bases spanning the gap. Germline V gene sequence: CDR1 SGHTA, CDR2 FQGNSA. In DNA, the CDR3 is TGTGCCAGCAGCCCCACGCTGGCGCGCAATGAGCAGTTCTTC. Translating gives CASSPTLARNEQFF.

This clone came up once. The chain couples TRBV5-1 to TRBJ2-5; maybe TRBD2 (6 bases). Germline CDR1 is SGHRS and CDR2 is YFSETQ. V dropped 5 bases and J dropped 5 bases, with 16 bases sitting between them. This CDR3 is 14 amino acids long. The CDR3 protein is CASSQRLGGETQYF. The CDR3 nucleotides read TGCGCCAGCAGTCAACGGTTAGGAGGGGAGACCCAGTACTTC.

The gene calls are TRBV11-2 and TRBJ2-3; 9 bases fit TRBD2. The CDR3 spans 16 residues. Trimming removed 2 bases from V and 2 bases from J; junction bases left unmatched: 5. Germline V gives CDR1 SGHAT, CDR2 FQNNGV. CDR3 sequence (DNA): TGTGCCAGCAGCTTATTAGCGGGAGCCCCCACAGATACGCAGTATTTT. It translates to CASSLLAGAPTDTQYF. The variable domain in full, with the rest retrieved from reference TRBV11-2 and TRBJ2-3, is EAGVAQSPRYKIIEKRQSVAFWCNPISGHATLYWYQQILGQGPKLLIQFQNNGVVDDSQLPKDRFSAERLKGVDSTLKIQPAKLEDSAVYLCASSLLAGAPTDTQYFGPGTRLTVL.

The rearrangement links TRBV6-1 to TRBJ2-1, with a weak D call TRBD2 (6 bases). The germline V gene has CDR1 MNHNS and CDR2 SASEGT. The length of the CDR3 is 14 residues. V gave up 6 bases and J gave up 3 bases, with 12 bases separating them. Here the CDR3 DNA reads TGTGCCAGCAGAGGCGGGGCCAGCTACAATGAGCAGTTCTTC. This gives the protein CASRGGASYNEQFF.

V gene TRBV4-3 combines with J gene TRBJ2-7; the D gene is possibly TRBD2 (6 bases). The germline gives CDR1 LGHNA, CDR2 YSLEER. V was shortened by 0 bases and J by 3 bases, with 18 bases between the two germline ends. This CDR3 has 17 residues. DNA of the CDR3: TGCGCCAGCAGCCAAGATCGCGGAGGGGCTTTAGTCTACGAGCAGTACTTC. Translating gives CASSQDRGGALVYEQYF.